The source of this TCR beta chain is a study of cytomegalovirus exposure and HLA in healthy donors. Across the whole study: Previous work identified roughly 110 million unique TCR beta sequences from around 180 million T cells. General study results and limits: The later analysis indicated that the majority of CMV-associated TCR beta chains appeared HLA-restricted. DRB1 showed the most TCR associations and HLA-C the fewest in a later analysis, as rates varied by HLA locus. Near-uniform donor sequencing depth was presumed by presence/absence analyses.

A multiplex PCR was run with 60 Vbeta primers and 13 Jbeta primers. Sequenced by immunoSEQ multiplex PCR; TCRdb stores in-frame clones only, minus some. The data show around 110,000 clones, about four fifths seen once. The CDR3 loop spans 15 amino acids. In germline, CDR1 is LNHDA, CDR2 SQIVND (reference sequence). V was trimmed by 6 bases and J by 8 bases, leaving 19 bases between them. As regards this clone: The antigen is not known.

The sequence was collected from a young man in good health and CMV-seropositive. The V and J genes are TRBV19 and TRBJ1-4; tentative D call: TRBD1 (6 bases). Sequences were obtained from PBMCs. CDR3 nucleotide sequence: TGTGCCAGTAGACCTAACAGGGCGAGGTACGAAAAACTGTTTTTT. It codes for CASRPNRARYEKLFF.